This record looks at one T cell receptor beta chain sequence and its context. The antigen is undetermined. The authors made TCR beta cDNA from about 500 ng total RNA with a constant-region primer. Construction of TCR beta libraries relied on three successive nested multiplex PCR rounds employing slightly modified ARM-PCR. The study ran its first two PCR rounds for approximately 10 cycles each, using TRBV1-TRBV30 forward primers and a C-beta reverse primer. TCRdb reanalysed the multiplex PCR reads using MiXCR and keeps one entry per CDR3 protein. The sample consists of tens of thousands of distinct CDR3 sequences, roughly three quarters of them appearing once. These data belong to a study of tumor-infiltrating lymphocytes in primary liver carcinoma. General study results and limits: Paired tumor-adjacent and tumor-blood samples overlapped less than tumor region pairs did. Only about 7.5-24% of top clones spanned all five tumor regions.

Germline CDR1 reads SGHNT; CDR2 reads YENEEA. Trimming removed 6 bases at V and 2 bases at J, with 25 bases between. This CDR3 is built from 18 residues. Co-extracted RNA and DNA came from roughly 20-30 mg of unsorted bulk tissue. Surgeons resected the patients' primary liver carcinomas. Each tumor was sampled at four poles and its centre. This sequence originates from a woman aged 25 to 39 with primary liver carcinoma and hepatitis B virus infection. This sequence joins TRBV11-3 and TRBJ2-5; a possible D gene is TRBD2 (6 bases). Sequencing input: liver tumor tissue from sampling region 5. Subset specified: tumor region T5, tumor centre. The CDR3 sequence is CASSPGDCSRGVQETQYF. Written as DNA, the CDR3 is TGTGCCAGCAGTCCGGGGGATTGTAGCCGGGGTGTGCAAGAGACCCAGTACTTC.